This is a list of T cell receptor beta chains from one sample in a study of T cell repertoires in cytomegalovirus infection. Antigens of these TCRs are unknown. One entry per CDR3 protein results from TCRdb running MiXCR on the reads. The table shows approximately 590,000 distinct CDR3 sequences, with 40% occurring only once. The sequencing here drew on cultured PBMCs, taken from culture after CMV antigen stimulation. The receptors were gathered from a human donor in good health (CMV status not recorded). Some clones in this sample may be carry-over from other donors' samples. Both conserved end residues are part of each CDR3. Fields, in order: D gene, V gene, clone size, J gene, CDR3 protein, CDR3 DNA. A D gene is named only where the DNA matches it firmly. Not every row has a clone size; where given, it reads once, few, many or a size class.

D gene: TRBD1
V gene: TRBV27
clone size: NA
J gene: TRBJ1-5
CDR3 protein: CASKGAGNPNQPQHF
CDR3 DNA: TGTGCCAGCAAGGGGGCGGGGAACCCCAATCAGCCCCAGCATTTT

D gene: NA
V gene: TRBV7-2
clone size: NA
J gene: TRBJ2-3
CDR3 protein: CASSPPGLPADTQYF
CDR3 DNA: TGTGCCAGCAGCCCCCCGGGCCTCCCCGCGGATACGCAGTATTTT

D gene: NA
V gene: TRBV5-1
clone size: NA
J gene: TRBJ2-6
CDR3 protein: CASTHGVGANVLTF
CDR3 DNA: TGCGCCAGCACGCACGGTGTCGGGGCCAACGTCCTGACTTTC

D gene: NA
V gene: TRBV6-8
clone size: NA
J gene: TRBJ1-1
CDR3 protein: CASSYDGGIEAFF
CDR3 DNA: TGTGCCAGCAGTTACGACGGGGGAATTGAAGCTTTCTTT

D gene: NA
V gene: TRBV10-3
clone size: few
J gene: TRBJ1-2
CDR3 protein: CAISEGTYYGYTF
CDR3 DNA: TGTGCCATCAGTGAGGGGACCTACTATGGCTACACCTTC

D gene: TRBD2
V gene: TRBV7-6
clone size: NA
J gene: TRBJ2-7
CDR3 protein: CASTPGEASGGYEQYF
CDR3 DNA: TGTGCCAGCACCCCCGGGGAGGCTAGCGGAGGTTACGAGCAGTACTTC

D gene: NA
V gene: TRBV6-2/TRBV6-3
clone size: few
J gene: TRBJ1-1
CDR3 protein: CASSYARAETEAFF
CDR3 DNA: TGTGCCAGCAGTTACGCCAGGGCTGAAACTGAAGCTTTCTTT

D gene: NA
V gene: TRBV7-8
clone size: many
J gene: TRBJ2-7
CDR3 protein: CASSLDKGSEQYF
CDR3 DNA: TGTGCCAGCAGCTTAGATAAGGGGAGCGAGCAGTACTTC

D gene: TRBD2
V gene: TRBV7-9
clone size: NA
J gene: TRBJ2-1
CDR3 protein: CASSLRGSSDNEQFF
CDR3 DNA: TGTGCCAGCAGCCTCCGCGGGAGTTCCGACAATGAGCAGTTCTTC

D gene: NA
V gene: TRBV25-1
clone size: NA
J gene: TRBJ2-7
CDR3 protein: CASSGQGSPYEQYF
CDR3 DNA: TGTGCCAGCAGTGGTCAGGGGTCCCCCTACGAGCAGTACTTC

D gene: NA
V gene: TRBV7-2
clone size: NA
J gene: TRBJ1-1
CDR3 protein: CASGDPFVTEAFF
CDR3 DNA: TGTGCCAGCGGGGACCCCTTTGTCACTGAAGCTTTCTTT

D gene: NA
V gene: TRBV6-1
clone size: NA
J gene: TRBJ2-3
CDR3 protein: CASHGGSANTDTQYF
CDR3 DNA: TGTGCCAGTCACGGGGGTAGCGCCAACACAGATACGCAGTATTTT

D gene: TRBD1
V gene: TRBV12-3/TRBV12-4
clone size: many
J gene: TRBJ2-2
CDR3 protein: CASSKTGDPGELFF
CDR3 DNA: TGTGCCAGCAGTAAAACAGGGGATCCCGGGGAGCTGTTTTTT

D gene: TRBD1
V gene: TRBV7-6
clone size: NA
J gene: TRBJ2-1
CDR3 protein: CASSAGQAYNEQFF
CDR3 DNA: TGTGCCAGCAGCGCGGGACAGGCCTACAATGAGCAGTTCTTC

D gene: NA
V gene: TRBV27
clone size: NA
J gene: TRBJ2-3
CDR3 protein: CASSLGPTGLSTDTQYF
CDR3 DNA: TGTGCCAGCAGTTTAGGGCCAACGGGACTTAGCACAGATACGCAGTATTTT

D gene: NA
V gene: TRBV7-2
clone size: NA
J gene: TRBJ2-7
CDR3 protein: CASIAATAGEQYF
CDR3 DNA: TGTGCCAGCATAGCGGCCACCGCGGGGGAGCAGTACTTC

D gene: TRBD1
V gene: TRBV19
clone size: NA
J gene: TRBJ1-2
CDR3 protein: CASSEGQGRYYGYTF
CDR3 DNA: TGTGCCAGTAGTGAAGGACAGGGGCGATACTATGGCTACACCTTC

D gene: NA
V gene: TRBV10-3
clone size: few
J gene: TRBJ2-3
CDR3 protein: CAISEEGVGDTQYF
CDR3 DNA: TGTGCCATCAGTGAGGAGGGAGTGGGTGATACGCAGTATTTT

D gene: TRBD1
V gene: TRBV19
clone size: NA
J gene: TRBJ1-2
CDR3 protein: CASSIQQGADYGYTF
CDR3 DNA: TGTGCCAGTAGTATTCAACAGGGGGCGGACTATGGCTACACCTTC

D gene: NA
V gene: TRBV12-3/TRBV12-4
clone size: NA
J gene: TRBJ1-5
CDR3 protein: CASSFRTEYSNQPQHF
CDR3 DNA: TGTGCCAGCAGTTTTAGGACAGAGTATAGCAATCAGCCCCAGCATTTT

D gene: NA
V gene: TRBV15
clone size: NA
J gene: TRBJ1-1
CDR3 protein: CATSRDHSTEAFF
CDR3 DNA: TGTGCCACCAGCAGAGATCATAGCACTGAAGCTTTCTTT

D gene: TRBD1
V gene: TRBV7-2
clone size: NA
J gene: TRBJ2-1
CDR3 protein: CASSLRAGQGMKNEQFF
CDR3 DNA: TGTGCCAGCAGCTTACGGGCGGGACAGGGGATGAAGAATGAGCAGTTCTTC

D gene: NA
V gene: TRBV6-6
clone size: few
J gene: TRBJ2-1
CDR3 protein: CASTEGANNEQFF
CDR3 DNA: TGTGCCAGCACCGAGGGAGCTAACAATGAGCAGTTCTTC

D gene: NA
V gene: TRBV28
clone size: NA
J gene: TRBJ1-5
CDR3 protein: CASKGSGKANQPQHF
CDR3 DNA: TGTGCCAGCAAGGGATCAGGGAAGGCTAATCAGCCCCAGCATTTT

D gene: NA
V gene: TRBV28
clone size: NA
J gene: TRBJ2-1
CDR3 protein: CASRFDSSYNEQFF
CDR3 DNA: TGTGCCAGCAGATTCGACAGTTCCTACAATGAGCAGTTCTTC

D gene: NA
V gene: TRBV12-3/TRBV12-4
clone size: NA
J gene: TRBJ2-3
CDR3 protein: CASSSSAGAYTDTQYF
CDR3 DNA: TGTGCCAGCAGTTCCTCCGCGGGGGCCTACACAGATACGCAGTATTTT

D gene: NA
V gene: TRBV29-1
clone size: NA
J gene: TRBJ1-5
CDR3 protein: CSVVADSNQPQHF
CDR3 DNA: TGCAGCGTTGTTGCGGATAGCAATCAGCCCCAGCATTTT

D gene: NA
V gene: TRBV7-2
clone size: many
J gene: TRBJ1-4
CDR3 protein: CASSPPRSGYF
CDR3 DNA: TGTGCCAGCAGCCCGCCCAGGTCAGGATACTTT

D gene: NA
V gene: TRBV12-3/TRBV12-4
clone size: few
J gene: TRBJ2-6
CDR3 protein: CASSLQRRGLLSGANVLTF
CDR3 DNA: TGTGCCAGCAGTTTACAGCGGCGGGGACTCCTCTCTGGGGCCAACGTCCTGACTTTC

D gene: NA
V gene: TRBV7-2
clone size: NA
J gene: TRBJ2-1
CDR3 protein: CASSLAMWGYYNEQFF
CDR3 DNA: TGTGCCAGCAGCTTAGCAATGTGGGGGTACTACAATGAGCAGTTCTTC